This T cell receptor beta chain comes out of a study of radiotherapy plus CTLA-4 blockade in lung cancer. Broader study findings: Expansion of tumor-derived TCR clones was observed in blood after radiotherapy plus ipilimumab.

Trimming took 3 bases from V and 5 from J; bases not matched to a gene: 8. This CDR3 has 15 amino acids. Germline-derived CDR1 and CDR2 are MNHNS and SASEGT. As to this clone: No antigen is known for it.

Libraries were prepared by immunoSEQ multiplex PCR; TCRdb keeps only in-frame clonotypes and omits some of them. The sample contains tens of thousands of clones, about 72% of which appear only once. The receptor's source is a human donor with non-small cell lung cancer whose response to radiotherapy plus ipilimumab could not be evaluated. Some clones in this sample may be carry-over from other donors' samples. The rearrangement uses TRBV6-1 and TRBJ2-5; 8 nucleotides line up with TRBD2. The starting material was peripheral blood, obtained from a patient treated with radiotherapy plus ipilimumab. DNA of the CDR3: TGTGCCAGCAGTGAGACAGCGGGGGCGGGGGAGACCCAGTACTTC. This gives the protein CASSETAGAGETQYF.